This section outlines one T cell receptor beta chain sequence together with its context. Its antigen is unknown. The data are from a study of OX40 agonist ivuxolimab in advanced cancers. Turning to the study itself: Age averaged approximately 60 years (range about 23 to 80), and 82.7% were male. Treatment received earlier with anti-PD-1, anti-PD-L1 or anti-CTLA-4 agents was allowed, and less than 45% had some. Notes on the study in general: Among T cells, CD8+ cells averaged more expanded clones than CD4+ cells.

Assay used: immunoSEQ multiplex PCR; TCRdb lists only in-frame clones, some missing. The sample shows 100,000 to 110,000 clones, more than 85% of them seen only once. Trimming removed 5 bases from V and 1 base from J, with 8 bases in between. The germline V gene has CDR1 SGHTA and CDR2 FQGTGA. The CDR3 sequence is 13 residues long. The chain recombines TRBV7-3 with TRBJ1-1; no firm D call. Sequenced material: CD4+ or CD8+ T cells sorted from blood, taken in a trial of the OX40 agonist ivuxolimab. The source is an adult with an advanced solid tumor such as melanoma, head and neck, liver or kidney cancer. As DNA, the CDR3 is TGTGCCAGCAGCCTAATGGAGAACACTGAAGCTTTCTTT. This codes for CASSLMENTEAFF. The variable domain in full, with the rest retrieved from reference TRBV7-3 and TRBJ1-1, is GAGVSQTPSNKVTEKGKYVELRCDPISGHTALYWYRQSLGQGPEFLIYFQGTGAADDSGLPNDRFFAVRPEGSVSTLKIQRTERGDSAVYLCASSLMENTEAFFGQGTRLTVV.